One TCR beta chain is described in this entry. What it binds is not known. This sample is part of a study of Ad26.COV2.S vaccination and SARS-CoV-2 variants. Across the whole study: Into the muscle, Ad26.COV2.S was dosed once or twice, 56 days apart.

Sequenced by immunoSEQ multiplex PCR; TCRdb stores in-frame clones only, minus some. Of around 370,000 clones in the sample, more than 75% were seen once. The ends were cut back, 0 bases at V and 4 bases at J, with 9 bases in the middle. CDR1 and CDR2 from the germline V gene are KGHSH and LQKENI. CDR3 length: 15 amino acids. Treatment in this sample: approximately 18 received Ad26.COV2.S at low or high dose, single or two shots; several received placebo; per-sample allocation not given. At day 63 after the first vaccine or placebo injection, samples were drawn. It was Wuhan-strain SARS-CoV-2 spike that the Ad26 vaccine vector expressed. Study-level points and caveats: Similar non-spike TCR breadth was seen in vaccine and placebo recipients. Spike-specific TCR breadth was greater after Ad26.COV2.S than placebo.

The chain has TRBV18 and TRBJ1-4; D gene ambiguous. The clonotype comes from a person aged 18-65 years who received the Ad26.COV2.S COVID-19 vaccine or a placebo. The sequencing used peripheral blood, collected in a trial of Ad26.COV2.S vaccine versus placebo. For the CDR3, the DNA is TGTGCCAGCTCACCACCGACTGACGTTAATGAAAAACTGTTTTTT. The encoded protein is CASSPPTDVNEKLFF.